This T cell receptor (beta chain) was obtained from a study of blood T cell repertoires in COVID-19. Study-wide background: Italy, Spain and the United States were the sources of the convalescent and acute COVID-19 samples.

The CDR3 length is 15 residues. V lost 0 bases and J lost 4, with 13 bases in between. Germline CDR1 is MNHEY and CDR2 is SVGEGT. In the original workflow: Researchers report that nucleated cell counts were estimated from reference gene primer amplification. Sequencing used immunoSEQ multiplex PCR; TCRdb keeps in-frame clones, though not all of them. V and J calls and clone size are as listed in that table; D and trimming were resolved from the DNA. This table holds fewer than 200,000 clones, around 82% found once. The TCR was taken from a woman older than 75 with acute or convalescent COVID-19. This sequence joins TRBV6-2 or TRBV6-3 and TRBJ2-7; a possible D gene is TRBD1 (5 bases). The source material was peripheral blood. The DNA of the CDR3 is TGTGCCAGCAGTTACTCGCTGACCCAGGGATACGAGCAGTACTTC. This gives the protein CASSYSLTQGYEQYF.